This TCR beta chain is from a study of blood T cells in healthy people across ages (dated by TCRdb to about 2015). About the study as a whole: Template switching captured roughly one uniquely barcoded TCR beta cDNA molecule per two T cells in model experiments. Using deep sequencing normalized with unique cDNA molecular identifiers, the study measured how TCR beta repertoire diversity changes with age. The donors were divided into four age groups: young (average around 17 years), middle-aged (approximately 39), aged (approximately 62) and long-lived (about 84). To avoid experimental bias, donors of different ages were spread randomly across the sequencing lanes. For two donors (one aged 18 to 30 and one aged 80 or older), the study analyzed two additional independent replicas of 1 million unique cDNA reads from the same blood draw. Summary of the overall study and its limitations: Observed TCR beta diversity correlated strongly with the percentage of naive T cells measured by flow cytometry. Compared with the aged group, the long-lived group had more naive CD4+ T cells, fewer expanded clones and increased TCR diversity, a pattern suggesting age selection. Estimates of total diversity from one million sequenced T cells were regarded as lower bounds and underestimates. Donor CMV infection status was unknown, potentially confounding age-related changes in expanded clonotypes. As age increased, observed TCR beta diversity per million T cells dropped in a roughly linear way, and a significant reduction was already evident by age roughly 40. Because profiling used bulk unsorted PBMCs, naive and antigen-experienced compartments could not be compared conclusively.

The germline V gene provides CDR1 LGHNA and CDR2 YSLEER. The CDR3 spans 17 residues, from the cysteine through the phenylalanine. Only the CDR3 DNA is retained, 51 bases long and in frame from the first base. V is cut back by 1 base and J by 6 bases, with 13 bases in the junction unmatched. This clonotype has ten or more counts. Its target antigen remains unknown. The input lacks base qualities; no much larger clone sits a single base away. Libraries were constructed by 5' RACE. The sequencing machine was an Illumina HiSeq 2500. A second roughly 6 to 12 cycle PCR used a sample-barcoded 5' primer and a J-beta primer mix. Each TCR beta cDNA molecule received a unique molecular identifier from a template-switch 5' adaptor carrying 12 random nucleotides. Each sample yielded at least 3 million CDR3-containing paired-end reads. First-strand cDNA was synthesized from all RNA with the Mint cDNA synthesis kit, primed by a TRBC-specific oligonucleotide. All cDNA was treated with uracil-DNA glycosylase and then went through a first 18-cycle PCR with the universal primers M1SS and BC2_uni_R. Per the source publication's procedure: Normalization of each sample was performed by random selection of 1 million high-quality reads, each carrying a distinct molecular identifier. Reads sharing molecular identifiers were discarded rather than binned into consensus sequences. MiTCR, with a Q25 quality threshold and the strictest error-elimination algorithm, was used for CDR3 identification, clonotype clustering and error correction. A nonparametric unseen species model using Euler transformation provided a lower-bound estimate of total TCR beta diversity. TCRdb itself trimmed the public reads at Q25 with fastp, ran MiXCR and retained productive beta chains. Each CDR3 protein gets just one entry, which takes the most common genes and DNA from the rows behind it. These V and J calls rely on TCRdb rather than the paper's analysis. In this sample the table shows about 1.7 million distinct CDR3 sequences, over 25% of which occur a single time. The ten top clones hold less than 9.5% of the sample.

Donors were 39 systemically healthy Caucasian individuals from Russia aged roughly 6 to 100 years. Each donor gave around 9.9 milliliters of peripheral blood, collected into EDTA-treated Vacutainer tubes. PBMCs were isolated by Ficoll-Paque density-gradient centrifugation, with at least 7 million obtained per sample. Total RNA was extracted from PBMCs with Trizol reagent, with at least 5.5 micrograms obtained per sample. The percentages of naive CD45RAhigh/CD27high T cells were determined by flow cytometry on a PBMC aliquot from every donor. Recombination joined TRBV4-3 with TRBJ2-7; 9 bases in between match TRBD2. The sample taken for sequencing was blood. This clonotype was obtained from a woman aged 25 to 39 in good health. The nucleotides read TGCGCCAGCAGCCAAGCGCTTAGCGGGAGAGGAGGGGGCGAGCAGTACTTC. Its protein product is CASSQALSGRGGGEQYF.